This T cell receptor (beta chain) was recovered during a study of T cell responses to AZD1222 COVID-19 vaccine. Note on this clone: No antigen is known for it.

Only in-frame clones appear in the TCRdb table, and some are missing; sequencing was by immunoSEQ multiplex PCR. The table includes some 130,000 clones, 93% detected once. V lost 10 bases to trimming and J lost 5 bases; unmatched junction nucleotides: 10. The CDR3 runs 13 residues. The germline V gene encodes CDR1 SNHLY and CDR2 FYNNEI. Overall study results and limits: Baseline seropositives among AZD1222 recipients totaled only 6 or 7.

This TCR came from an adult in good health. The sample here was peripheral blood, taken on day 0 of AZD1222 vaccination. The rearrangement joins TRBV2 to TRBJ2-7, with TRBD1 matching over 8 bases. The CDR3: CATTGADSHEQYF. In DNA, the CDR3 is TGTGCCACGACAGGGGCAGATTCCCACGAGCAGTACTTC. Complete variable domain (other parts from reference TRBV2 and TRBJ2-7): EPEVTQTPSHQVTQMGQEVILRCVPISNHLYFYWYRQILGQKVEFLVSFYNNEISEKSEIFDDQFSVERPDGSNFTLKIRSTKLEDSAMYFCATTGADSHEQYFGPGTRLTVT.